This TCR beta chain was recovered during a study of T cell responses to AZD1222 COVID-19 vaccine. Concerning this clone: Its specificity is not known.

Whole-study findings and limits: Among spike-specific TCRs, nearly half reportedly target unmutated variant regions. Regions 160-218 and 743-854 held dominance among vaccine-associated CD4 TCRs, which spanned spike. The donor cohort was predominantly white British with a female majority, and clonal diversity may have been underestimated.

Method: immunoSEQ multiplex PCR; TCRdb's copy keeps in-frame clones and lacks some. This sample carries 150,000 to 200,000 clones, 91% of them seen once, and the ten largest clones take around 3%. The CDR3 consists of 15 residues. The V gene lost 1 base and the J gene lost 2 bases, with 13 bases spanning the gap. Germline CDR1 SGHRS, CDR2 YFSETQ. J is TRBJ2-7 and V is TRBV5-1; D remains ambiguous. Material: peripheral blood, obtained 28 days after the second AZD1222 dose. This TCR derives from an adult who received the AZD1222 COVID-19 vaccine. This CDR3 is CASSLSAGIPYEQYF. The CDR3 coding sequence is TGCGCCAGCAGCTTGTCAGCAGGAATTCCCTACGAGCAGTACTTC.